Listed below are T cell receptor beta chains from one sample, sequenced in a study of vaccination and CD4 T cells after COVID-19. TCRdb re-analysed the PCR reads in MiXCR, keeping a single row per CDR3 protein. The data show around 1,300 distinct CDR3 sequences, 19% seen once. For these receptors, no antigen is known. Sequencing was carried out using CD4+ T cells from blood, cultured in vitro. Every receptor here comes from a human donor in good health. Both conserved end residues are part of each CDR3. Each record gives: J gene, D gene, V gene, clone size, CDR3 DNA, CDR3 protein. The D gene is left open where the match is weak. Some rows have no size entry. The others give once, few or many, or a class for an expanded clone.

j_call: TRBJ2-5; d_call: TRBD2; v_call: TRBV6-1; clone_size: few; cdr3_nt: TGTGCCAGCAGTGCCTCGGGAGGGCCGGGAGAGACCCAGTACTTC; cdr3_aa: CASSASGGPGETQYF
j_call: TRBJ2-7; d_call: .; v_call: TRBV28; clone_size: few; cdr3_nt: TGTGCCAGCAGTTTAGCGCTCTCCTACGAGCAGTACTTC; cdr3_aa: CASSLALSYEQYF
j_call: TRBJ2-7; d_call: TRBD2; v_call: TRBV10-3; clone_size: few; cdr3_nt: TGTGCCATCAAGCGGGAGGCCTACGAGCAGTACTTC; cdr3_aa: CAIKREAYEQYF
j_call: TRBJ2-1; d_call: TRBD2; v_call: TRBV20-1; clone_size: few; cdr3_nt: TGCAGTGCAACTAGCGGGGCTCCTAGGAATGAGCAGTTCTTC; cdr3_aa: CSATSGAPRNEQFF
j_call: TRBJ2-7; d_call: TRBD2; v_call: TRBV4-1; clone_size: .; cdr3_nt: TGCGCCAGCAGCCCCAGCGGGAGGGCCCACGAGCAGTACTTC; cdr3_aa: CASSPSGRAHEQYF
j_call: TRBJ1-1; d_call: TRBD1; v_call: TRBV20-1; clone_size: medium-sized; cdr3_nt: TGCAGTGCTAGATTGGCGGGACAGGGGGGAAACACTGAAGCTTTCTTT; cdr3_aa: CSARLAGQGGNTEAFF
j_call: TRBJ1-5; d_call: TRBD1; v_call: TRBV2; clone_size: few; cdr3_nt: TGTGCCAGCAACGGACAGGGGGCGGTTCAGCCCCAGCATTTT; cdr3_aa: CASNGQGAVQPQHF
j_call: TRBJ1-2; d_call: .; v_call: TRBV19; clone_size: few; cdr3_nt: TGTGCCAGTAGTATCGCATATGGCTACACCTTC; cdr3_aa: CASSIAYGYTF
j_call: TRBJ2-5; d_call: TRBD2; v_call: TRBV6-5; clone_size: .; cdr3_nt: TGTGCCAGCAGTTCCCCCTCAGCGGGGAGAGAGACCCAGTGCTTC; cdr3_aa: CASSSPSAGRETQCF
j_call: TRBJ2-3; d_call: TRBD2; v_call: TRBV12-3/TRBV12-4; clone_size: .; cdr3_nt: TGTGCCAGCAGTTTGACTAGCGGATACACAGATACGCAGTATTTT; cdr3_aa: CASSLTSGYTDTQYF
j_call: TRBJ1-6; d_call: .; v_call: TRBV14; clone_size: few; cdr3_nt: TGTGCCAGCAGCCAGCACTTAGAGGGTCCCGAGCTTGGCGCCCTCCACTTT; cdr3_aa: CASSQHLEGPELGALHF
j_call: TRBJ2-5; d_call: .; v_call: TRBV29-1; clone_size: once; cdr3_nt: TGCAGCTCGGGACGGCGGCAGACCCAGTACTTC; cdr3_aa: CSSGRRQTQYF
j_call: TRBJ2-6; d_call: .; v_call: TRBV29-1; clone_size: few; cdr3_nt: TGCAGCCAAAGAGAGGTCACTGGGGCCAACGTCCTGACTTTC; cdr3_aa: CSQREVTGANVLTF
j_call: TRBJ2-3; d_call: .; v_call: TRBV24-1; clone_size: .; cdr3_nt: TGTGCCACCAGGTCCGGGGGGCCCACAGATACGCAGTATTTT; cdr3_aa: CATRSGGPTDTQYF
j_call: TRBJ2-2; d_call: TRBD1; v_call: TRBV5-1; clone_size: once; cdr3_nt: TGCGCCAGCAGCCTCGACAGGGGCGACTTGACCGGGGAGCTGTTTTTT; cdr3_aa: CASSLDRGDLTGELFF
j_call: TRBJ2-7; d_call: .; v_call: TRBV5-4; clone_size: few; cdr3_nt: TGTGCCAGCAGCTTGGAGCAGGGTTCCTACGAGCAGTACTTC; cdr3_aa: CASSLEQGSYEQYF
j_call: TRBJ1-2; d_call: TRBD1; v_call: TRBV20-1; clone_size: .; cdr3_nt: TGCAGTGCTAGCTCCACCACTCTAACAGGGGACAACTATGGCTACGCCTTC; cdr3_aa: CSASSTTLTGDNYGYAF
j_call: TRBJ1-4; d_call: TRBD1; v_call: TRBV6-1; clone_size: .; cdr3_nt: TGTGCCAGCGGGGAGACAGGGGGACGTGAAAAACTGTTTTTT; cdr3_aa: CASGETGGREKLFF
j_call: TRBJ1-3; d_call: .; v_call: TRBV6-1; clone_size: .; cdr3_nt: TGTGCCAGCAGAAGCCCAACTGGAAACACCATATATTTT; cdr3_aa: CASRSPTGNTIYF
j_call: TRBJ1-3; d_call: .; v_call: TRBV28; clone_size: .; cdr3_nt: TGTGCCAGCAGAGCACAACTAGGGCCGGCTGGAAACACCATATATTTT; cdr3_aa: CASRAQLGPAGNTIYF
j_call: TRBJ1-5; d_call: .; v_call: TRBV16; clone_size: .; cdr3_nt: TGTGCCAGCAGCCTAGAAGAGTTGGTAATCAATCAGCCCCAGCATTTT; cdr3_aa: CASSLEELVINQPQHF
j_call: TRBJ1-2; d_call: TRBD1; v_call: TRBV6-5; clone_size: medium-sized; cdr3_nt: TGTGCCAGCAGTTTCTCACAGGGGATGAGCTATGGCTACACCTTC; cdr3_aa: CASSFSQGMSYGYTF
j_call: TRBJ1-1; d_call: TRBD1; v_call: TRBV28; clone_size: .; cdr3_nt: TGTGCCAGCAGTTTACCAGGGGGAGCTTTCTTT; cdr3_aa: CASSLPGGAFF
j_call: TRBJ2-1; d_call: TRBD1; v_call: TRBV5-1; clone_size: .; cdr3_nt: TGCGCCAGCAGCTTGGGGGGACAGGCGACCAATGAGCAGTTCTTC; cdr3_aa: CASSLGGQATNEQFF
j_call: TRBJ1-1; d_call: TRBD1; v_call: TRBV19; clone_size: few; cdr3_nt: TGTGCCAGCGTAGACTCTAGGGGGCACGTGAACACTGAAGCTTTCTTT; cdr3_aa: CASVDSRGHVNTEAFF
j_call: TRBJ1-5; d_call: .; v_call: TRBV19; clone_size: .; cdr3_nt: TGTACCAGTAGTCTCGGACTGAGTAGCAATCAGCCCCAGCATTTT; cdr3_aa: CTSSLGLSSNQPQHF
j_call: TRBJ2-7; d_call: .; v_call: TRBV6-1; clone_size: .; cdr3_nt: TGTGCCAGCAGCCGCTACCCCCAGGGGACGAGGCACTTC; cdr3_aa: CASSRYPQGTRHF
j_call: TRBJ1-5; d_call: TRBD1; v_call: TRBV28; clone_size: hyperexpanded; cdr3_nt: TGTGCTGGGCAGGGGGCTGGTCAGCCCCAGCATTTT; cdr3_aa: CAGQGAGQPQHF
j_call: TRBJ2-3; d_call: .; v_call: TRBV7-3; clone_size: medium-sized; cdr3_nt: TGTGCCAGCAGCCCAATGGAGGTTGGAGATACGCAGTATTTT; cdr3_aa: CASSPMEVGDTQYF
j_call: TRBJ2-7; d_call: TRBD2; v_call: TRBV7-8; clone_size: .; cdr3_nt: TGTGCCAGCAGCCCGGGGGGGCGGCGCTACGAGCAGTACTTC; cdr3_aa: CASSPGGRRYEQYF